The 16 T cell receptor beta chains below come from one sample, sequenced in a study of T cell clones after liver transplantation. Some clones are missing from TCRdb's copy, which holds only in-frame ones; the method was immunoSEQ multiplex PCR. The sample has around 80,000 clones; around four fifths are singletons. Material: CD4+ T cells from blood, obtained approximately 3.5 years after liver transplant. Source of these receptors: a human patient who received a liver transplant. These T cells may partly come from the graft donor.

This chain uses TRBV5-8 with TRBJ2-3, with 9 bases aligning to TRBD1. The CDR3 has 16 residues. The junction had 9 bases not matched to a gene; V was cut back by 4 bases and J by 3 bases. Looked up from germline, CDR1 is SGHTS and CDR2 is YDEGEE. The CDR3 sequence: CASSRGTGMLTDTQYF. Here the CDR3 DNA reads TGTGCCAGCAGCCGGGGGACAGGGATGCTAACAGATACGCAGTATTTT.

This clone was picked up a small number of times. The genes are TRBV28 and TRBJ2-5, with no clear D. Deletions cut 8 bases from V and 3 bases from J, with 22 bases between. The germline V gene encodes CDR1 MDHEN and CDR2 SYDVKM. The length of the CDR3 is 16 residues. The CDR3 region has the DNA TGTGCCAGCCAAAGCCTGGCGCGGAGTCTTAAAGAGACCCAGTACTTC. It specifies CASQSLARSLKETQYF. Looking up the rest from reference TRBV28 and TRBJ2-5 gives the full variable domain: DVKVTQSSRYLVKRTGEKVFLECVQDMDHENMFWYRQDPGLGLRLIYFSYDVKMKEKGDIPEGYSVSREKKERFSLILESASTNQTSMYLCASQSLARSLKETQYFGPGTRLLVL.

This clone was seen a few times. The chain carries TRBV25-1 and TRBJ1-1; D is perhaps TRBD1 (6 bases). The CDR3 loop spans 14 amino acids. The germline V gene encodes CDR1 MGHDK and CDR2 SYGVNS. Trimming pared 5 bases from V and 0 bases from J, leaving 10 bases between. The CDR3 nucleotides are TGTGCCAGCAGTACGACAGGCATGAACACTGAAGCTTTCTTT. Amino acids: CASSTTGMNTEAFF.

V gene TRBV30 combines with J gene TRBJ2-1; TRBD2 agrees at 14 bases. Trimming at V came to 5 bases and at J to 8 bases, leaving 5 bases not matched to a gene. The germline V gene encodes CDR1 GTSNPN and CDR2 SVGIG (reference sequence). This CDR3 has 14 residues. CDR3 bases: TGTGCCTGGTGGACTAGCGGGAGGTCCCATGAGCAGTTCTTC. Residues: CAWWTSGRSHEQFF. The variable domain in full, with the rest retrieved from reference TRBV30 and TRBJ2-1, is SQTIHQWPATLVQPVGSPLSLECTVEGTSNPNLYWYRQAAGRGLQLLFYSVGIGQISSEVPQNLSASRPQDRQFILSSKKLLLSDSGFYLCAWWTSGRSHEQFFGPGTRLTVL.

The chain joins TRBV6-1 to TRBJ2-5; the D gene is possibly TRBD1 (5 bases). The DNA end is a closer match to TRBJ2-7, so the J assignment may be wrong. The CDR3 runs 14 residues. The germline CDR1 and CDR2 sequences are MNHNS and SASEGT. In DNA, the CDR3 is TGTGCCAGCAGTTTCGACAGAAGTTCCTACGAGCAGTACTTC. This translates into CASSFDRSSYEQYF.

The chain has TRBV28 and TRBJ2-7, with D possibly being TRBD2 (5 bases). Germline values: CDR1 MDHEN, CDR2 SYDVKM. CDR3 size: 15 residues. The germline V and J ends were trimmed by 6 bases and 2 bases, with 17 bases remaining between them. CDR3 sequence (DNA): TGTGCCAGCAGCTCTCGGAGGACGCCAACCTACGAGCAGTACTTC. The encoded protein is CASSSRRTPTYEQYF. Complete variable domain (other parts from reference TRBV28 and TRBJ2-7): DVKVTQSSRYLVKRTGEKVFLECVQDMDHENMFWYRQDPGLGLRLIYFSYDVKMKEKGDIPEGYSVSREKKERFSLILESASTNQTSMYLCASSSRRTPTYEQYFGPGTRLTVT.

The rearrangement uses TRBV7-3 and TRBJ2-1, with D perhaps matching TRBD1 or TRBD2 (5 bases each). This CDR3 contains 14 residues. Germline V lookup: CDR1 SGHTA, CDR2 FQGTGA. The germline V and J ends were trimmed by 5 bases and 9 bases, with 17 bases remaining between them. As DNA, the CDR3 is TGTGCCAGCAGCCTAAGCCAGGGACGGATTGAGCAGTTCTTC. Its translation: CASSLSQGRIEQFF.

The V call is TRBV5-1, the J call TRBJ2-5, with D possibly matching TRBD2 (7 bases). Trimming stripped 3 bases from V and 7 bases from J, with 16 bases between. CDR3 length: 14 residues. Germline CDR1 reads SGHRS; CDR2 reads YFSETQ. This chain's CDR3 is CASSYMAGAGTQYF. The CDR3 bases are TGCGCCAGCAGCTACATGGCGGGGGCGGGGACCCAGTACTTC.

The V call is TRBV5-1, the J call TRBJ1-2; D not certain. Trimming shortened V by 3 bases and J by 3 bases, and 9 bases separated the two germline ends. The CDR3 extends over 13 amino acids. The germline gives CDR1 SGHRS, CDR2 YFSETQ. The CDR3 here is CASSSGTDYGYTF. The CDR3 nucleotides are TGCGCCAGCAGCTCCGGTACTGACTATGGCTACACCTTC.

V and J are TRBV28 and TRBJ2-7; D is unclear. CDR3 length: 13 amino acids. Germline assignment: CDR1 MDHEN and CDR2 SYDVKM. The germline V and J ends were trimmed by 2 bases and 5 bases, with 10 bases remaining between them. The CDR3 sequence is CASSLNFGHEQYF. CDR3 in DNA: TGTGCCAGCAGTTTAAATTTTGGCCACGAGCAGTACTTC.

The chain's CDR3 is CASSVSPRGRGNYGYTF. The CDR3 DNA reads as TGTGCCAGCAGCGTATCCCCCAGGGGCAGGGGTAACTATGGCTACACCTTC. The rearrangement joins TRBV9 to TRBJ1-2; weak D call: TRBD1 (6 bases). The CDR3 consists of 17 residues. CDR1 is SGDLS, CDR2 YYNGEE, per germline. The V end was cut by 1 base, the J end by 1 base, with 17 bases between.

The CDR3 region is CASSRSRLQETQYF. The DNA of the CDR3 is TGTGCCAGCAGCCGATCGAGACTTCAAGAGACCCAGTACTTC. This chain uses TRBV6-1 with TRBJ2-5; D is unclear. Trimming pared 6 bases from V and 2 bases from J, leaving 13 bases between. This CDR3 contains 14 residues. The germline CDR1 and CDR2 sequences are MNHNS and SASEGT.

The V and J genes are TRBV18 and TRBJ2-7; D gene uncertain. Trimming cost V 4 bases and J 0 bases, with 7 bases left between them. Germline V gene lookup returns CDR1 KGHSH and CDR2 LQKENI. The CDR3 totals 13 residues. CDR3 loop: CASSRLDSYEQYF. DNA for the CDR3: TGTGCCAGCTCACGTCTGGACTCCTACGAGCAGTACTTC.

The V gene is TRBV7-6, the J gene TRBJ1-4; 7 bases are a match to TRBD1. Germline lookup yields CDR1 SGHVS and CDR2 FNYEAQ. The CDR3 has 15 residues. Trimming at V came to 5 bases and at J to 8 bases, leaving 11 bases not matched to a gene. The CDR3 spells CASSPAGQRGEKLFF. The CDR3, as DNA: TGTGCCAGCAGCCCGGCGGGACAGCGAGGGGAAAAACTGTTTTTT.

The chain recombines TRBV6-6 with TRBJ2-3, with 7 nucleotides matching TRBD2. Germline CDR1 reads MNHNY; CDR2 reads SVGAGI (reference sequence). This CDR3 contains 15 residues. With 10 bases clipped from V and 0 bases from J, the junction kept 10 bases outside the gene matches. The CDR3 sequence: CATLWGGGSTDTQYF. For the CDR3, the DNA is TGTGCCACCCTATGGGGGGGAGGGAGCACAGATACGCAGTATTTT.

This clone was found a few times. This rearrangement joins TRBV2 to TRBJ1-5; tentatively, D is TRBD1 (6 bases). Germline V lookup: CDR1 SNHLY, CDR2 FYNNEI. This CDR3 contains 15 residues. Trimming pared 5 bases from V and 1 base from J, leaving 12 bases between. For the CDR3, the DNA is TGTGCCAGCAGTTGGGACCAGGGGAGCAATCAGCCCCAGCATTTT. Translated: CASSWDQGSNQPQHF.